The 27 T cell receptor beta chains listed next were all sequenced from one sample in a study of post-analysis software for immune sequencing data. Findings and caveats of the study: Roughly 5 TRBV segments occurring more often in patients than controls included TRBV5-6, TRBV5-1 and TRBV20-1.

These receptors lack a known antigen. The library was made from cDNA and included unique molecular identifiers. MiXCR, run by TCRdb on the PCR reads, gives a single entry per CDR3 protein. The sample lists about 770,000 distinct CDR3 sequences; under 60% were seen once. Sequencing input: blood. These receptor sequences come from a girl aged 10-17 years with multiple sclerosis.

Only a few counts were recorded for this clonotype. This chain links TRBV2 with TRBJ2-6, with D tentatively TRBD1 or TRBD2 (6 bases each). CDR3 length: 15 amino acids. The germline CDR1 and CDR2 sequences are SNHLY and FYNNEI. The V end was cut by 7 bases, the J end by 2 bases, with 12 bases between. Written as DNA, the CDR3 is TGTGCCAGCAAGGGGGGACCCCCTGGGGCCAACGTCCTGACTTTC. It is translated as CASKGGPPGANVLTF.

This chain connects TRBV5-5 to TRBJ2-7, with TRBD2 matching over 11 bases. This CDR3 region has 17 residues. Germline CDR1 is SGHKS and CDR2 is YYEKEE (reference sequence). V shed 3 bases and J 0 bases; nucleotides not matched to a gene: 8. The CDR3 DNA reads as TGTGCCAGCAGCTACTTGGGGACTAGCGGATTCTCCTACGAGCAGTACTTC. Protein: CASSYLGTSGFSYEQYF.

The chain carries TRBV20-1 and TRBJ1-1; TRBD1 aligns across 9 bases. The CDR3 consists of 16 residues. After removal of 3 bases from V and 0 bases from J, the junction contained 8 bases not matched to a gene. Germline CDR1 reads DFQATT; CDR2 reads SNEGSKA (reference sequence). The CDR3 reads CSASPGTGMLNTEAFF. CDR3 nucleotides: TGCAGTGCTAGTCCCGGGACAGGGATGTTGAACACTGAAGCTTTCTTT.

This clonotype was observed a handful of times. This chain uses TRBV30 with TRBJ2-7; no clear D gene. Germline CDR1 reads GTSNPN; CDR2 reads SVGIG (reference sequence). V gave up 1 base and J gave up 5 bases, with 9 bases separating them. The length of the CDR3 is 12 residues. CDR3 amino acids: CAWSGGPNEQYF. CDR3 nucleotide sequence: TGTGCCTGGAGTGGCGGACCTAACGAGCAGTACTTC.

V is TRBV24-1 and J is TRBJ1-5; 10 nucleotides line up with TRBD1. V gave up 10 bases and J gave up 3 bases; unmatched junction bases: 5. This CDR3 has 14 residues. Germline CDR1 KGHDR, CDR2 SFDVKD. CDR3 DNA: TGTGCCACGCAGGACAGGGGGATCAATCAGCCCCAGCATTTT. Translating gives CATQDRGINQPQHF.

This chain connects TRBV20-1 to TRBJ2-1, with 12 bases lining up with TRBD2. V was pared by 1 base and J by 4 bases, with 11 bases of the junction left unmatched. This CDR3 comprises 18 residues. The V gene's germline CDR1 is DFQATT and CDR2 SNEGSKA (reference sequence). CDR3 nucleotides: TGCAGTGCTAGAGGACTAGCGGGAGCCCAGGTAGTATACAATGAGCAGTTCTTC. It codes for CSARGLAGAQVVYNEQFF.

The rearrangement uses TRBV3-1 and TRBJ1-2, with 9 bases lining up with TRBD1. The V segment lost 3 bases and the J segment 3 bases; nucleotides outside the gene matches: 8. The CDR3 loop spans 16 amino acids. Germline V gene sequence: CDR1 LGHDT, CDR2 YNNKEL (reference sequence). The CDR3 nucleotides read TGTGCCAGCAGCCACCTAAACAGGGGGCTGGACTATGGCTACACCTTC. Its protein product is CASSHLNRGLDYGYTF.

This clonotype was counted a few times. The rearrangement joins TRBV7-9 to TRBJ1-2; D gene ambiguous. This CDR3 region has 11 residues. The ends were cut back, 7 bases at V and 8 bases at J, with 11 bases in the middle. Per the germline V gene, CDR1 is SEHNR and CDR2 is FQNEAQ (reference sequence). CDR3 amino acids: CASTPAEGYTF. Here the CDR3 DNA reads TGTGCCAGCACCCCGGCGGAGGGCTACACCTTC.

This clonotype was detected only a few times. The rearrangement uses TRBV7-3 and TRBJ2-1; D possibly corresponds to TRBD2 (6 bases). Trimming pared 3 bases from V and 8 bases from J, leaving 20 bases between. This CDR3 is built from 16 residues. Germline CDR1 SGHTA, CDR2 FQGTGA. The CDR3 spells CASSLKAGGPYDEQFF. Here the CDR3 DNA reads TGTGCCAGCAGCTTGAAAGCCGGAGGGCCGTATGATGAGCAGTTCTTC.

This chain links TRBV7-9 with TRBJ2-4; either TRBD1 or TRBD2 may supply D (6 bases each). The J call is doubtful: the DNA matches TRBJ2-5 better. There are 18 residues in the CDR3. Per the germline V gene, CDR1 is SEHNR and CDR2 is FQNEAQ (reference sequence). The CDR3 sequence: CASSPPQGLAEPQETQYF. The CDR3 bases are TGTGCCAGCAGCCCCCCCCAGGGGTTAGCGGAGCCCCAAGAGACCCAGTACTTC.

This clonotype was counted a few times. The chain joins TRBV15 to TRBJ2-7, with D tentatively TRBD2 (5 bases). Looked up from germline, CDR1 is LNHNV and CDR2 is YYDKDF (reference sequence). The V end was cut by 3 bases, the J end by 5 bases, with 17 bases between. This CDR3 is built from 15 residues. The CDR3 DNA reads as TGTGCCACCAGCAGCCCTCCGGACTCGTCCCACGAGCAGTACTTC. Its translation is CATSSPPDSSHEQYF.

J is TRBJ2-1 and V is TRBV20-1; a weak D match, TRBD1 (6 bases). In germline, CDR1 is DFQATT, CDR2 SNEGSKA (reference sequence). This CDR3 contains 18 residues. Trimming pared 0 bases from V and 0 bases from J, leaving 18 bases between. CDR3 nucleotides: TGCAGTGCTAGAGATCTTCGAGGGGGTGGTAGCTCCTACAATGAGCAGTTCTTC. Protein product: CSARDLRGGGSSYNEQFF.

The V and J genes are TRBV29-1 and TRBJ2-3; 14 nucleotides agree with TRBD2. With V trimmed by 0 bases and J by 6 bases, 5 bases remained unmatched. CDR1 is SQVTM and CDR2 is ANQGSEA in the germline V gene. The CDR3 loop spans 16 amino acids. The CDR3, as DNA: TGCAGCGTTGAAGATGGGACTAGCGGGAGTGCGGATACGCAGTATTTT. Translated, it gives CSVEDGTSGSADTQYF.

This clonotype showed up just a few times. CDR3 in amino acids: CATSDEETQYF. DNA of the CDR3: TGTGCCACCAGTGATGAAGAGACCCAGTACTTC. The V and J genes are TRBV24-1 and TRBJ2-5; unclear D gene. In germline, CDR1 is KGHDR, CDR2 SFDVKD. V was shortened by 3 bases and J by 3 bases, with 1 base between the two germline ends. CDR3 size: 11 residues.

This rearrangement joins TRBV18 to TRBJ2-7, with TRBD1 matching 8 bases. V lost 6 bases and J lost 0; bases outside the gene matches: 13. In germline, CDR1 is KGHSH, CDR2 LQKENI. The CDR3 is made up of 17 amino acids. The CDR3 loop is CASSPVLGQDYSYEQYF. The CDR3 nucleotides read TGTGCCAGCTCCCCCGTTTTGGGACAGGACTACTCCTACGAGCAGTACTTC.

This clonotype came up a few times. The chain uses TRBV20-1 and TRBJ2-5; no reliable D call. This CDR3 has 16 residues. The ends were cut back, 0 bases at V and 1 base at J, with 15 bases in the middle. CDR1 is DFQATT, CDR2 SNEGSKA, per germline (reference sequence). As DNA, the CDR3 is TGCAGTGCTAGAGAAAACCGGTTAGGCCCCCAAGAGACCCAGTACTTC. It is translated as CSARENRLGPQETQYF.

This clonotype came up a few times. The chain joins TRBV12-3 or TRBV12-4 to TRBJ1-5; 8 positions match TRBD1. Unmatched junction bases numbered 7, after V lost 5 bases and J lost 7 bases. The CDR3 has 14 amino acids. The CDR3 DNA reads as TGTGCCAGCAGTCGGGACAGGCTGGGGCAGCCCCAGCATTTT. Translating it yields CASSRDRLGQPQHF.

The J gene is TRBJ1-2, the V gene TRBV27; D perhaps matches TRBD1 (6 bases). The CDR3 spans 14 residues. Trimming shortened V by 7 bases and J by 5 bases, and 17 bases separated the two germline ends. Germline V gives CDR1 MNHEY, CDR2 SMNVEV (reference sequence). DNA for the CDR3: TGTGCCAGCACTCCTTTGGGGGGCGAATATGGCTACACCTTC. It codes for CASTPLGGEYGYTF.

V and J are TRBV3-1 and TRBJ1-2, with unresolved D. The CDR3 totals 13 residues. CDR1 is LGHDT, CDR2 YNNKEL, per germline (reference sequence). V dropped 4 bases and J dropped 7 bases, with 13 bases sitting between them. CDR3 coding DNA: TGTGCCAGCAGCCGAAATCGGGGAGTTGGCTACACCTTC. This translates into CASSRNRGVGYTF.

In this sample, this clonotype turned up a few times. The CDR3 region has the DNA TGTGCCAGCAGCCGATTAGCGGGAGGCTCCTACGAGCAGTACTTC. Translation gives CASSRLAGGSYEQYF. The chain joins TRBV11-2 to TRBJ2-7; TRBD2 agrees at 10 bases. This CDR3 region has 15 residues. J lost 0 bases, V lost 5 bases, and 4 bases had no gene match. CDR1 and CDR2 from the germline V gene are SGHAT and FQNNGV.

This chain links TRBV7-2 with TRBJ2-7, with TRBD1 identical over 7 bases. In germline, CDR1 is SGHTA, CDR2 FQGNSA. This CDR3 has 17 residues. With V trimmed by 7 bases and J by 0 bases, 15 bases remained unmatched. The CDR3 sequence is CASTKIGTALSSYEQYF. DNA of the CDR3: TGTGCCAGCACCAAGATCGGGACAGCACTTAGCTCCTACGAGCAGTACTTC.

The rearrangement joins TRBV2 to TRBJ2-5; TRBD1 aligns across 8 bases. The assigned J gene may be wrong: the sequence end matches TRBJ2-7 better. In germline, CDR1 is SNHLY, CDR2 FYNNEI. There are 12 residues in the CDR3. CDR3 amino acids: CASGPDRGEQYF. CDR3 coding DNA: TGTGCCAGCGGTCCTGACAGGGGCGAGCAGTACTTC.

The genes are TRBV7-2 and TRBJ1-1, with D possibly matching TRBD1 (5 bases). V was pared by 1 base and J by 5 bases, with 14 bases between. The V gene's germline CDR1 is SGHTA and CDR2 FQGNSA. This CDR3 region has 15 residues. Written as DNA, the CDR3 is TGTGCCAGCAGCTTAGTGTCCTTGGGGGTGACTGAAGCTTTCTTT. Translation: CASSLVSLGVTEAFF.

This clonotype has just a few counts. V gene TRBV20-1 combines with J gene TRBJ2-3; D not resolved. Trimming cost V 2 bases and J 2 bases, with 8 bases left between them. This CDR3 is built from 13 residues. Germline V gene lookup returns CDR1 DFQATT and CDR2 SNEGSKA (reference sequence). DNA for the CDR3: TGCAGTGCTAGATTCGTCATCACAGATACGCAGTATTTT. Translation gives CSARFVITDTQYF.

The V and J genes are TRBV7-9 and TRBJ2-5, with 9 bases that match TRBD1. Near its end, the DNA agrees better with TRBJ2-7, so the J call may be wrong. Germline assignment: CDR1 SEHNR and CDR2 FQNEAQ (reference sequence). The CDR3 extends over 15 amino acids. The CDR3 nucleotides are TGTGCCAGCAGCGCCCTACAGGGGGCTGTCTGCGAGCAGTACTTC. The encoded protein is CASSALQGAVCEQYF.

The DNA for the CDR3 is TGTGCCAGCAGCCCCCCAAACGGTGAAAAACTGTTTTTT. This translates into CASSPPNGEKLFF. V is TRBV5-6 and J is TRBJ1-4, with unresolved D. Germline V gene sequence: CDR1 SGHDT, CDR2 YYEEEE. The CDR3 runs 13 residues. Between the trimmed V and J ends, which lost 4 bases and 7 bases, there was a span of 11 bases.

The chain couples TRBV3-1 to TRBJ2-7; no clear D gene. The CDR3 sequence is 12 residues long. The germline V gene encodes CDR1 LGHDT and CDR2 YNNKEL (reference sequence). The germline V and J ends were trimmed by 4 bases and 6 bases, with 10 bases remaining between them. In DNA, the CDR3 is TGTGCCAGCAGCCCCAACCGACTCGAGCAGTACTTC. This translates into CASSPNRLEQYF.